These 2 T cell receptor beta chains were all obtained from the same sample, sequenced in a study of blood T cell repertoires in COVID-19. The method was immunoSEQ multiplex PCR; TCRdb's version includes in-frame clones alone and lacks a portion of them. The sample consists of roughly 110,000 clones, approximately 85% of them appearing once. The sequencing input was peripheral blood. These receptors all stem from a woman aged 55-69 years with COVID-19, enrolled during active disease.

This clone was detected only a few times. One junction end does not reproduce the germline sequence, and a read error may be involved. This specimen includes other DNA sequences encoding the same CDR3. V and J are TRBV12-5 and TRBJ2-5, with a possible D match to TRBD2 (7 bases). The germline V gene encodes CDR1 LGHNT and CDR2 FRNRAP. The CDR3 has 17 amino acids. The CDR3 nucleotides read TGTGCTAGGGGTTGGGGGGGCACAGGCGGGGAACAAGAGACCCAGTACTTC. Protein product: CARGWGGTGGEQETQYF.

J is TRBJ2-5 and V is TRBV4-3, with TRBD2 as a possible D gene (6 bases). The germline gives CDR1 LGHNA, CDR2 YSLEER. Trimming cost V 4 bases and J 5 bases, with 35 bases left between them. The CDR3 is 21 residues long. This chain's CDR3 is CASSPWLIGGPTSVGRETQYF. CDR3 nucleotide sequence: TGCGCCAGCAGCCCCTGGTTGATAGGCGGGCCTACGTCCGTGGGGAGGGAGACCCAGTACTTC.